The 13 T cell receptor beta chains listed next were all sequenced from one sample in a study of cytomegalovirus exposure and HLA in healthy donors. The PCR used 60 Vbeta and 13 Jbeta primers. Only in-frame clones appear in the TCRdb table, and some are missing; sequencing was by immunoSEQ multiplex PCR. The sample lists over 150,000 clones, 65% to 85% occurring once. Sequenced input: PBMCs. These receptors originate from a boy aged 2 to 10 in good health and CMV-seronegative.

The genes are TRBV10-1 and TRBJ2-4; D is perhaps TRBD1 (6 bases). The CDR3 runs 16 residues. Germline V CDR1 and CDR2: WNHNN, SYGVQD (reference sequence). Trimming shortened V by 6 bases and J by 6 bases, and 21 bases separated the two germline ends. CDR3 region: CASSPPSGDPINIQYF. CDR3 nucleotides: TGCGCCAGCAGCCCCCCCTCAGGGGACCCAATAAACATTCAGTACTTC.

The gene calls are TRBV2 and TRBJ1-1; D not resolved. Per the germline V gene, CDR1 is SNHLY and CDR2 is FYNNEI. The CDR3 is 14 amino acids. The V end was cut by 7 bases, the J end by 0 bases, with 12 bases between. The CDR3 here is CASKEGVLNTEAFF. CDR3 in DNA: TGTGCCAGCAAAGAGGGCGTCTTGAACACTGAAGCTTTCTTT.

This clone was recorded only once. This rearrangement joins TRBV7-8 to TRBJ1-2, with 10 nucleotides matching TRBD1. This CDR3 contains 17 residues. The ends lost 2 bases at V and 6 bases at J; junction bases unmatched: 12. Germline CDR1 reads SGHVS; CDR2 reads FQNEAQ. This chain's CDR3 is CASSLLIPLGTGDGYTF. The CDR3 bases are TGTGCCAGCAGCTTACTGATCCCGTTAGGGACAGGGGATGGCTACACCTTC.

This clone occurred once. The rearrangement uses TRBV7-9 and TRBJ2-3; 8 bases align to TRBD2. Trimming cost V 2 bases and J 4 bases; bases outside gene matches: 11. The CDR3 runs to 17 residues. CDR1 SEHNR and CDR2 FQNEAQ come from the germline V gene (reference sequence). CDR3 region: CASSLWGQRGIADTQYF. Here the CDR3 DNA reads TGTGCCAGCAGCTTATGGGGCCAGCGGGGGATTGCAGATACGCAGTATTTT.

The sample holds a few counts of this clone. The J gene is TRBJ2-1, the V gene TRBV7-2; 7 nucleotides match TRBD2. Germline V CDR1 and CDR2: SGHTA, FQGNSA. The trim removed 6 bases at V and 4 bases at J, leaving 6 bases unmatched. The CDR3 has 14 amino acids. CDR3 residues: CASRRGGGYNEQFF. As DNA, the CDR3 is TGTGCCAGCAGAAGAGGCGGGGGATACAATGAGCAGTTCTTC.

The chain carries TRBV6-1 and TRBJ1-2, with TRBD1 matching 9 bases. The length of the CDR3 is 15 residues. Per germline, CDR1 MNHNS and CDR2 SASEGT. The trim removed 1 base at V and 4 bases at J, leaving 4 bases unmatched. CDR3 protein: CASSEGMGQGYGYTF. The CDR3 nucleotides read TGTGCCAGCAGTGAAGGGATGGGACAGGGCTATGGCTACACCTTC.

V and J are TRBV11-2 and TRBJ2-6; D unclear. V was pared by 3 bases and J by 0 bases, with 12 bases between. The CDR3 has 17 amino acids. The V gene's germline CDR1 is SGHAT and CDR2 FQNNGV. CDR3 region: CASSFSGFSSGANVLTF. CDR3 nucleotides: TGTGCCAGCAGCTTTTCAGGTTTCAGCTCTGGGGCCAACGTCCTGACTTTC.

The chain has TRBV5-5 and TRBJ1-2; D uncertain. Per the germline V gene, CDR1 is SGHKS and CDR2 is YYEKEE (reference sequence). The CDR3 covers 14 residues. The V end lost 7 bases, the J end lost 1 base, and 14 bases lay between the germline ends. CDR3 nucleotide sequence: TGTGCCAGCGGCATTAACCTCATTAACTATGGCTACACCTTC. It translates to CASGINLINYGYTF.

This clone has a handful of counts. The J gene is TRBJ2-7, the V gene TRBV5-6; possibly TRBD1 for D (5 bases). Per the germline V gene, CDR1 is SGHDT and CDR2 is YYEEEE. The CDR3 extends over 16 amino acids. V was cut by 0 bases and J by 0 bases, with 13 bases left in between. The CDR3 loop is CASSLAVWGHSYEQYF. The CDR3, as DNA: TGTGCCAGCAGCTTGGCTGTCTGGGGCCACTCCTACGAGCAGTACTTC.

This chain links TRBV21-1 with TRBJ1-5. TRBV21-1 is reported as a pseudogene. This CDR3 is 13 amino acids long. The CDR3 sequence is CASRRSGNQPQHF. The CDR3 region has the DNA TGTGCCAGCAGGAGGTCCGGCAATCAGCCCCAGCATTTT.

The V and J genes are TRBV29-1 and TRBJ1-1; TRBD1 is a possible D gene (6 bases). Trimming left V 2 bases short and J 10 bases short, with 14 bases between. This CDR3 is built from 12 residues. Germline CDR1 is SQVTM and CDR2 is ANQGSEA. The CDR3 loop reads CSVEKGVGGAFF. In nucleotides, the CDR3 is TGCAGCGTTGAAAAGGGGGTAGGAGGAGCTTTCTTT.

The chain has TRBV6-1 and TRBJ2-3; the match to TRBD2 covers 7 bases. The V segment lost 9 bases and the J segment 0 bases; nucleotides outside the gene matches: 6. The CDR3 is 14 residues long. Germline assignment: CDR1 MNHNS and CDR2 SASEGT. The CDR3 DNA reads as TGTGCCAGTAGAAGCGGGGCTAGCACAGATACGCAGTATTTT. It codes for CASRSGASTDTQYF.

As DNA, the CDR3 is TGTGCCAGCAGCTCCCTCGCCGGGAAGCATGGCTACACCTTC. Residues: CASSSLAGKHGYTF. The chain couples TRBV5-4 to TRBJ1-2; no clear D gene. V was shortened by 3 bases and J by 6 bases, with 15 bases between the two germline ends. The CDR3 sequence is 14 residues long. Germline V CDR1 and CDR2: SGHNT, YYREEE (reference sequence).